Here is one T cell receptor beta chain with its context. V was shortened by 2 bases and J by 4 bases, with 5 bases between the two germline ends. The CDR3 is made up of 11 amino acids. Germline V gene lookup returns CDR1 SQVTM and CDR2 ANQGSEA. The data originate from a study of blood T cell repertoires in COVID-19. Clones were sequenced by immunoSEQ multiplex PCR, and TCRdb holds only the in-frame ones, with some missing. The sample includes approximately 280,000 clones, approximately 86% seen only once; the top ten take approximately 2.2%. The chain carries TRBV29-1 and TRBJ1-1; the D is unclear. This TCR came from a woman in her twenties or thirties who had recovered from COVID-19. The material sequenced was peripheral blood. CDR3 protein: CSVELPTEAFF. The CDR3 nucleotides are TGCAGCGTTGAACTCCCCACTGAAGCTTTCTTT.